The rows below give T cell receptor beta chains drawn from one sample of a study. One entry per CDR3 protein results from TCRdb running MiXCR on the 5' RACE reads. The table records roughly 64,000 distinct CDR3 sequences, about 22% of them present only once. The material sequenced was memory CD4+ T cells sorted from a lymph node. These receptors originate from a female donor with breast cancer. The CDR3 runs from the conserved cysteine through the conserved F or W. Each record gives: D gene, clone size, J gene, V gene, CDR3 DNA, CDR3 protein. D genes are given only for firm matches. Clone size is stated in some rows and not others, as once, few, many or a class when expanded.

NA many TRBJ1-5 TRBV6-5 TGTGCCAGCAGTTTGGGGGGGACTGGGCCCCAGCATTTT CASSLGGTGPQHF
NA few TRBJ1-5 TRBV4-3 TGCGCCAGCAGCCAAGGAGTTAGTAGGGGTCAGCCCCAGCATTTT CASSQGVSRGQPQHF
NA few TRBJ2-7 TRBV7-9 TGTGCCAGCAGCCCCTCCGGTTTGGGGGGCAACGAGCAGTACTTC CASSPSGLGGNEQYF
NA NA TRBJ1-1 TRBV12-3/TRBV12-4 TGTGCCAGCAGTTTATACGGCAGGGTGAACACTGAAGCTTTCTTT CASSLYGRVNTEAFF
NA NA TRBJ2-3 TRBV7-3 TGTGCCAGCAGCTCCTCGGGACTGGTCACAGATACGCAGTATTTT CASSSSGLVTDTQYF
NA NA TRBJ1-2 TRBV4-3 TGCGCCAGCAGCCAAGAGGAGACATATGGCTACACCTTC CASSQEETYGYTF
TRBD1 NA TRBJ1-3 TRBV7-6 TGTGCCAGCAGCTACCAACCGGGACAGGGCTCTGGAAACACCATATATTTT CASSYQPGQGSGNTIYF
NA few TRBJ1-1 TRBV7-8 TGTGCCAGCAGCTTAAGGCTTTCTCCGGGCACTGAAGCTTTCTTT CASSLRLSPGTEAFF
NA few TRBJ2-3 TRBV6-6 TGTGCCAGCAGTCGAAGGTCAACCTTGGATACGCGGTATTTT CASSRRSTLDTRYF
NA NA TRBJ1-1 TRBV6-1 TGTGCCAGTCAGACAAACCGAGGGACTGAAGCTTTCTTT CASQTNRGTEAFF
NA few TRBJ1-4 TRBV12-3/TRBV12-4 TGTGCCACTTCCACCCCCACTAATGAAAAACTGTTTTTT CATSTPTNEKLFF
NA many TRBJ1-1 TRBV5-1 TGCGCCAGCAGCTTGCTGGAGGGGGTGGACACTGAAGCTTTCTTT CASSLLEGVDTEAFF
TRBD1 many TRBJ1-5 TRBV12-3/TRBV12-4 TGTGCCAGCAGCCCTATGACAGGGGGCGAGGGGGGCAATCAGCCCCAGCATTTT CASSPMTGGEGGNQPQHF
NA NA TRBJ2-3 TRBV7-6 TGTGCCAGCAGCTTAGAGTCGGCGGGCGCTGCCGTCGGGAATACGCAGTATTTT CASSLESAGAAVGNTQYF
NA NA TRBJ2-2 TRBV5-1 TGCGCCAGCTTCCAAAGCAGCGCGGACACCGGGGAGCTGTTTTTT CASFQSSADTGELFF
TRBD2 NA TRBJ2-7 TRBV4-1 TGCGCCAGCAGCCAAGGGGGACTAGCGGGATCCTACGAGCAGTACTTC CASSQGGLAGSYEQYF
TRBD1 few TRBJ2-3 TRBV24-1 TGTGCCACCAGTGTTCACCCGAGGGGACAGGGGACGGTGTATACGCAGTATTTT CATSVHPRGQGTVYTQYF
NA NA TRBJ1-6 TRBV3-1 TGTGCCAGCAGCCCAAGCGAGGAAGGGCCCCTCCACTTT CASSPSEEGPLHF
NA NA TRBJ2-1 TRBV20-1 TGCAGTGCTATGAGCTGGCGGTCCTACAATGAGCAGTTCTTC CSAMSWRSYNEQFF
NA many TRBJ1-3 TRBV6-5 TGTGCCAGCAGTTCCACCCCGGGCTCTGGAAACACCATATATTTT CASSSTPGSGNTIYF
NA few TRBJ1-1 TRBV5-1 TGCGCCAGCAGCTTGGACGCTGGGAACACTGAAGCTTTCTTT CASSLDAGNTEAFF
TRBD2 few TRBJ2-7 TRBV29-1 TGCAGCGTTGTTTCTAGCGGGGGTTCAGAGCAGTACTTC CSVVSSGGSEQYF
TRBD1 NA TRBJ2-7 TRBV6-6 TGTGCCAGCAGCCGCGTCCCGGGACAGGGGTACGAGCAGTACTTC CASSRVPGQGYEQYF
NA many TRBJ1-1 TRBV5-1 TGCGCCAGCAGCGCCCCCGACAGCCCACTCGCTGAAGCTTTCTTT CASSAPDSPLAEAFF
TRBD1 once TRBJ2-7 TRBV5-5 TGTGCCAGCAGCCCTGGGACAGGGCACTACGAGCAGTACTTC CASSPGTGHYEQYF
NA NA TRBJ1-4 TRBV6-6 TGTGCCAGCAGTTACTCGCAGGGTATAAATGAAAAACTGTTTTTT CASSYSQGINEKLFF
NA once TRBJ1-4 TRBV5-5 TGTGCCAGCAGCTTACCAGCAACTAATGAAAAACTGTTTTTT CASSLPATNEKLFF
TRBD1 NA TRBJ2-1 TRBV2 TGTGCCAGCACGAGACAGGGGTTGGAGTTCTTC CASTRQGLEFF
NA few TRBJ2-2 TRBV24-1 TGTGCCACCTCCCGGGGCACGAACACCGGGGAGCTGTTTTTT CATSRGTNTGELFF
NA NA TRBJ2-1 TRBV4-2 TGTGCCAGCAGCCAAAGGGTCTCCTCCTACAATGAGCAGTTCTTC CASSQRVSSYNEQFF
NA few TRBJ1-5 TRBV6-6 TGTGCCAGCAGGCATACGTCCGGAGATCAGCCCCAGCATTTT CASRHTSGDQPQHF
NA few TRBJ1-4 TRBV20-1 TGCAGTGCTTCGGACGTCGCAACTAATGAAAAACTGTTTTTT CSASDVATNEKLFF
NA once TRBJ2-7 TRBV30 TGTGCCTGGAGCCGGGGCGGGGAAATATACTCCTACGAGCAGTACTTC CAWSRGGEIYSYEQYF
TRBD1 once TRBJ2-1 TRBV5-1 TGCGCCAGCAGCTTGGCCGGACAGGGAGTTAATGAGCAGTTCTTC CASSLAGQGVNEQFF
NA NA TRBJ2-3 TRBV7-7 TGTGCTAGCAGTCTTGACAGATCCGCAGATACGCAGTATTTT CASSLDRSADTQYF
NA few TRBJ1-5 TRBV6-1 TGTGCCAGCAGTGAAGAGGGAGTCTCGGGCAATCAGCCCCAGCATTTT CASSEEGVSGNQPQHF
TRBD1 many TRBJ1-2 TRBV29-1 TGCAGCGTTGAACCCAGGGGGAACTATGGCTACACCTTC CSVEPRGNYGYTF
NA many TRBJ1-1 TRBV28 TGTGCCAGCAGGGGGGCGCCGGACCTGAACACTGAAGCTTTCTTT CASRGAPDLNTEAFF
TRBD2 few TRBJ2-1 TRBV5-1 TGCGCCAGCAGCTTGGCTCCGGGAGGGTCGAATGAGCAGTTCTTC CASSLAPGGSNEQFF
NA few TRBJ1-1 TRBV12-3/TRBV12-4 TGTGCCAGCAGCCGGTCCGGGGTTGGGATGAACACTGAAGCTTTCTTT CASSRSGVGMNTEAFF
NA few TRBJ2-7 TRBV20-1 TGCAGTGCTATTTCGTTAGCTTCCTACGAGCAGTACTTC CSAISLASYEQYF
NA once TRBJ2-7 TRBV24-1 TGTGCCACCAGTGATACCCGCCAGGGACCCAACGAGCAGTACTTC CATSDTRQGPNEQYF